This T cell receptor beta chain was observed in a study of shared T cell receptors in the human thymus. In this sample, this clone turned up once. The repertoire was sequenced with immunoSEQ multiplex PCR; TCRdb's copy has only in-frame clones and lacks some. The data contain some 660,000 clones, 87% of them singletons. The same data also contributed to another study, on human thymus T cells. That source adds: In corrective heart surgery, resections were taken, and these provided the thymus tissue. The authors found apparently biased V and J gene usage in thymic and blood repertoires. Thymic TCR repertoires of unrelated people reportedly overlapped highly.

Sequenced material: thymocytes. The origin of this receptor is a boy in the first two years of life with a congenital heart defect.

In nucleotides, the CDR3 is TGTGCCAGCAGCCCCTGGGAGCTGGAGACCCAGTACTTC. Residues: CASSPWELETQYF. The rearrangement joins TRBV11-2 to TRBJ2-5; weak D call: TRBD2 (5 bases). Germline lookup yields CDR1 SGHAT and CDR2 FQNNGV. The CDR3 has 13 residues. The V end was cut by 5 bases, the J end by 5 bases, with 12 bases between.